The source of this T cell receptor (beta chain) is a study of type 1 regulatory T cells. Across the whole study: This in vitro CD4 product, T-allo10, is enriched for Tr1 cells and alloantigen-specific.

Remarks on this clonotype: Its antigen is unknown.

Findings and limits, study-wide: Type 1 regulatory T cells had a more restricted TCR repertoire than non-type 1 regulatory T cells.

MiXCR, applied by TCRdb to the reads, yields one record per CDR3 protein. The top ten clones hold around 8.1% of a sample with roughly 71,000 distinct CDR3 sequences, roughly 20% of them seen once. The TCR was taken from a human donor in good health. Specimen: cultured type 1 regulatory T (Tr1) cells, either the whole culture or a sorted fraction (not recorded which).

The CDR3 loop reads CASEQGLAGVTGELFF. Here the CDR3 DNA reads TGTGCCAGCGAGCAGGGACTAGCGGGAGTTACCGGGGAGCTGTTTTTT. The chain has TRBV2 and TRBJ2-2; 14 bases are a match to TRBD2. Trimming removed 8 bases from V and 5 bases from J; junction bases left unmatched: 7. Germline V CDR1 and CDR2: SNHLY, FYNNEI. The CDR3 sequence is 16 residues long.